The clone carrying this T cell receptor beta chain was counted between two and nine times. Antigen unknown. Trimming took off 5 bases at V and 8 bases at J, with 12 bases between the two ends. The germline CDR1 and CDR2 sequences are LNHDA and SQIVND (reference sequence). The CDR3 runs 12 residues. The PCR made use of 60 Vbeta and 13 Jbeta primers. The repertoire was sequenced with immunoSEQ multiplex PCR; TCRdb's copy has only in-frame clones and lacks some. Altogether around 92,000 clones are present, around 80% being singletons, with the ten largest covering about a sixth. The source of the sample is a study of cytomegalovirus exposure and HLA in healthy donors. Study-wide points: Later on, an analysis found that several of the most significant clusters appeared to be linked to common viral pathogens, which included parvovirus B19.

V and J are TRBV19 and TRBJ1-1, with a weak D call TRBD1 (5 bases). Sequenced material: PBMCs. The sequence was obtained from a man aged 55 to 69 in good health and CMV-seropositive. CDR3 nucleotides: TGTGCCAGTAGTCCGGGACTCCGAGAAGCTTTCTTT. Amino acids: CASSPGLREAFF.